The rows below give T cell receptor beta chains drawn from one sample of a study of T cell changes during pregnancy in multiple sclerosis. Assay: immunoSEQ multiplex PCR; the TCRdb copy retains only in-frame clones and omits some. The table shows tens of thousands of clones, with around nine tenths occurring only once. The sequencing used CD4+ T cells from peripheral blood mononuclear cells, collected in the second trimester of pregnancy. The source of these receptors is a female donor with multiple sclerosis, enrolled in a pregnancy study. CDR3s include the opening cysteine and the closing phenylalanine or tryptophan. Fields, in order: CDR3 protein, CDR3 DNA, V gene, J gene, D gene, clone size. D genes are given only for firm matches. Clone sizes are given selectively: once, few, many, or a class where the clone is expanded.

CDR3 protein: CASSSRYGSYEQYF; CDR3 DNA: TGTGCCAGCAGCTCCCGTTACGGGTCCTACGAGCAGTACTTC; V gene: TRBV7-2; J gene: TRBJ2-7; D gene: NA; clone size: NA
CDR3 protein: CASSFSVAEADTQYF; CDR3 DNA: TGTGCCAGCAGCTTTTCTGTGGCGGAAGCAGATACGCAGTATTTT; V gene: TRBV11-2; J gene: TRBJ2-3; D gene: NA; clone size: NA
CDR3 protein: CAWTQGVNTEAFF; CDR3 DNA: TGTGCCTGGACGCAGGGGGTGAACACTGAAGCTTTCTTT; V gene: TRBV30; J gene: TRBJ1-1; D gene: TRBD1; clone size: NA
CDR3 protein: CASSLAGSSPLHF; CDR3 DNA: TGCGCCAGCAGCTTGGCAGGGTCCTCACCCCTCCACTTT; V gene: TRBV5-1; J gene: TRBJ1-6; D gene: NA; clone size: NA
CDR3 protein: CASSVAQGGELFF; CDR3 DNA: TGTGCCAGCAGCGTAGCCCAGGGCGGGGAGCTGTTTTTT; V gene: TRBV9; J gene: TRBJ2-2; D gene: NA; clone size: NA
CDR3 protein: CASSMDRGPGNTIYF; CDR3 DNA: TGTGCCAGTAGTATGGACAGGGGGCCTGGAAACACCATATATTTT; V gene: TRBV19; J gene: TRBJ1-3; D gene: TRBD1; clone size: NA
CDR3 protein: CASSLPLDGGSGNTIYF; CDR3 DNA: TGTGCCAGCAGCCTCCCTTTAGACGGAGGCTCTGGAAACACCATATATTTT; V gene: TRBV5-4; J gene: TRBJ1-3; D gene: NA; clone size: few
CDR3 protein: CASSDRDSGNIQYF; CDR3 DNA: TGCGCCAGCAGCGATCGGGACAGTGGGAACATTCAGTACTTC; V gene: TRBV5-1; J gene: TRBJ2-4; D gene: TRBD1; clone size: few
CDR3 protein: CASTDRNTEAFF; CDR3 DNA: TGCGCCAGCACAGACAGGAACACTGAAGCTTTCTTT; V gene: TRBV10-2; J gene: TRBJ1-1; D gene: NA; clone size: once
CDR3 protein: CAWSVGGGGYEQYF; CDR3 DNA: TGTGCCTGGAGTGTAGGAGGGGGCGGGTACGAGCAGTACTTC; V gene: TRBV30; J gene: TRBJ2-7; D gene: NA; clone size: NA
CDR3 protein: CASSALAGGSADTQYF; CDR3 DNA: TGTGCCAGCAGTGCCCTAGCGGGAGGTTCAGCAGATACGCAGTATTTT; V gene: TRBV5-8; J gene: TRBJ2-3; D gene: TRBD2; clone size: NA
CDR3 protein: CASSYTGGGQPQHF; CDR3 DNA: TGTGCCAGCAGTTACACAGGGGGCGGACAGCCCCAGCATTTT; V gene: TRBV6-6; J gene: TRBJ1-5; D gene: TRBD1; clone size: NA
CDR3 protein: CASSDGSSYNSPLHF; CDR3 DNA: TGTGCCAGCAGTGACGGGAGCTCCTATAATTCACCCCTCCACTTT; V gene: TRBV2; J gene: TRBJ1-6; D gene: NA; clone size: NA
CDR3 protein: CASSPLNYRGTYEQYF; CDR3 DNA: TGTGCCAGCAGCCCCCTCAATTATAGGGGCACCTACGAGCAGTACTTC; V gene: TRBV11-2; J gene: TRBJ2-7; D gene: NA; clone size: NA
CDR3 protein: CASSPTGGYNQPQHF; CDR3 DNA: TGTGCCAGCAGTCCAACAGGGGGCTACAATCAGCCCCAGCATTTT; V gene: TRBV2; J gene: TRBJ1-5; D gene: TRBD1; clone size: NA
CDR3 protein: CASRTNRDFHPNYGYTF; CDR3 DNA: TGTGCAAGTCGTACTAACCGGGACTTCCACCCTAACTATGGCTACACCTTC; V gene: TRBV12-2; J gene: TRBJ1-2; D gene: NA; clone size: NA
CDR3 protein: CASSGGDYNEQFF; CDR3 DNA: TGTGCCAGCAGCGGCGGGGACTACAATGAGCAGTTCTTC; V gene: TRBV7-9; J gene: TRBJ2-1; D gene: NA; clone size: NA
CDR3 protein: CSVGSLNEQYF; CDR3 DNA: TGCAGCGTTGGGTCTCTAAATGAGCAGTACTTC; V gene: TRBV29-1; J gene: TRBJ2-7; D gene: NA; clone size: NA
CDR3 protein: CASSPGGERGTYEQYF; CDR3 DNA: TGTGCCAGCTCGCCGGGAGGCGAACGGGGGACCTACGAGCAGTACTTC; V gene: TRBV18; J gene: TRBJ2-7; D gene: TRBD2; clone size: NA
CDR3 protein: CSVELPGYGTYEQYF; CDR3 DNA: TGCAGCGTTGAACTACCAGGGTACGGAACCTACGAGCAGTACTTC; V gene: TRBV29-1; J gene: TRBJ2-7; D gene: NA; clone size: NA
CDR3 protein: CASLKAGGSYEQYF; CDR3 DNA: TGTGCCAGCCTTAAAGCGGGAGGTTCCTACGAGCAGTACTTC; V gene: TRBV27; J gene: TRBJ2-7; D gene: TRBD2; clone size: NA
CDR3 protein: CASSPVPGQGIEQYF; CDR3 DNA: TGCGCCAGCAGCCCCGTCCCGGGACAGGGAATCGAGCAGTACTTC; V gene: TRBV5-1; J gene: TRBJ2-7; D gene: TRBD1; clone size: once
CDR3 protein: CASTSTGGEQFF; CDR3 DNA: TGCGCCAGCACCTCCACGGGGGGTGAGCAGTTCTTC; V gene: TRBV4-3; J gene: TRBJ2-1; D gene: TRBD2; clone size: once
CDR3 protein: CASSFSGQEAFF; CDR3 DNA: TGTGCCAGCAGTTTCTCGGGACAAGAAGCTTTCTTT; V gene: TRBV27; J gene: TRBJ1-1; D gene: NA; clone size: NA
CDR3 protein: CASSQGESGTGLHEQYF; CDR3 DNA: TGTGCCAGCAGCCAAGGCGAATCCGGGACAGGGCTGCACGAGCAGTACTTC; V gene: TRBV4-2; J gene: TRBJ2-7; D gene: TRBD1; clone size: NA
CDR3 protein: CASSIGTEYEAFF; CDR3 DNA: TGTGCCAGCAGCATAGGGACAGAGTATGAAGCTTTCTTT; V gene: TRBV7-2; J gene: TRBJ1-1; D gene: TRBD1; clone size: NA
CDR3 protein: CAISERDTSYEQYF; CDR3 DNA: TGTGCCATCAGTGAGCGGGACACATCCTACGAGCAGTACTTC; V gene: TRBV10-3; J gene: TRBJ2-7; D gene: NA; clone size: NA
CDR3 protein: CASSPRSGNSPLHF; CDR3 DNA: TGTGCCAGCAGTCCTCGCTCAGGGAATTCACCCCTCCACTTT; V gene: TRBV27; J gene: TRBJ1-6; D gene: NA; clone size: NA
CDR3 protein: CASSFPLSYNEQFF; CDR3 DNA: TGTGCCAGCAGCTTTCCCCTCTCCTACAATGAGCAGTTCTTC; V gene: TRBV7-2; J gene: TRBJ2-1; D gene: NA; clone size: once
CDR3 protein: CASSQSSGSLRELFF; CDR3 DNA: TGCGCCAGCAGCCAGAGTAGCGGCTCTCTCCGGGAGCTGTTTTTT; V gene: TRBV4-3; J gene: TRBJ2-2; D gene: NA; clone size: once
CDR3 protein: CASSRQRTNEKLFF; CDR3 DNA: TGTGCCAGCAGCCGACAGAGGACTAATGAAAAACTGTTTTTT; V gene: TRBV7-2; J gene: TRBJ1-4; D gene: NA; clone size: NA
CDR3 protein: CSVGTDNQPQHF; CDR3 DNA: TGCAGCGTTGGAACAGACAATCAGCCCCAGCATTTT; V gene: TRBV29-1; J gene: TRBJ1-5; D gene: NA; clone size: few
CDR3 protein: CASSPRPGNEQFF; CDR3 DNA: TGTGCCAGCAGCCCTCGCCCGGGGAATGAGCAGTTCTTC; V gene: TRBV7-2; J gene: TRBJ2-1; D gene: NA; clone size: NA
CDR3 protein: CASSLGPGGADTQYF; CDR3 DNA: TGTGCCAGCAGCTTAGGCCCGGGGGGCGCAGATACGCAGTATTTT; V gene: TRBV7-6; J gene: TRBJ2-3; D gene: NA; clone size: NA
CDR3 protein: CASTRGGRTDTQYF; CDR3 DNA: TGCGCCAGCACCCGAGGGGGTCGCACAGATACGCAGTATTTT; V gene: TRBV5-1; J gene: TRBJ2-3; D gene: NA; clone size: NA
CDR3 protein: CASSTRTGTGNEQYF; CDR3 DNA: TGTGCCAGCAGCACAAGGACCGGGACAGGGAACGAGCAGTACTTC; V gene: TRBV11-3; J gene: TRBJ2-7; D gene: TRBD1; clone size: NA
CDR3 protein: CASSSGLQSSTGELFF; CDR3 DNA: TGCGCCAGCAGCTCGGGACTTCAATCGAGCACCGGGGAGCTGTTTTTT; V gene: TRBV5-1; J gene: TRBJ2-2; D gene: NA; clone size: NA
CDR3 protein: CASYLASGGARTQYF; CDR3 DNA: TGTGCCAGCTACTTGGCTAGCGGGGGGGCCCGGACGCAGTATTTT; V gene: TRBV6-1; J gene: TRBJ2-3; D gene: TRBD2; clone size: NA
CDR3 protein: CASSLGLQETQYF; CDR3 DNA: TGTGCCAGCAGCTTAGGCCTACAAGAGACCCAGTACTTC; V gene: TRBV7-2; J gene: TRBJ2-5; D gene: NA; clone size: NA
CDR3 protein: CASSLRDSYEQYF; CDR3 DNA: TGCGCCAGCAGCTTACGGGACAGCTACGAGCAGTACTTC; V gene: TRBV5-1; J gene: TRBJ2-7; D gene: TRBD1; clone size: NA
CDR3 protein: CASSLKPGQSVEQFF; CDR3 DNA: TGTGCCAGCAGTTTGAAACCGGGACAATCGGTTGAGCAGTTCTTC; V gene: TRBV27; J gene: TRBJ2-1; D gene: NA; clone size: NA
CDR3 protein: CASSKRGSGTVYEQYF; CDR3 DNA: TGTGCCAGCAGCAAAAGGGGATCCGGGACAGTCTACGAGCAGTACTTC; V gene: TRBV21-1; J gene: TRBJ2-7; D gene: NA; clone size: NA
CDR3 protein: CASSRQGEAFF; CDR3 DNA: TGTGCCAGCTCAAGACAGGGGGAAGCTTTCTTT; V gene: TRBV18; J gene: TRBJ1-1; D gene: TRBD1; clone size: NA
CDR3 protein: CASTRTRNSGNTIYF; CDR3 DNA: TGTGCCAGCACTAGGACAAGAAACTCTGGAAACACCATATATTTT; V gene: TRBV6-5; J gene: TRBJ1-3; D gene: NA; clone size: NA
CDR3 protein: CASSLQGAGELFF; CDR3 DNA: TGCGCCAGCAGCTTACAGGGTGCCGGGGAGCTGTTTTTT; V gene: TRBV5-1; J gene: TRBJ2-2; D gene: NA; clone size: NA
CDR3 protein: CASSPRTIYGYTF; CDR3 DNA: TGTGCCAGCAGCCCCAGGACAATCTATGGCTACACCTTC; V gene: TRBV7-8; J gene: TRBJ1-2; D gene: NA; clone size: few
CDR3 protein: CASSPTTGQRGEQYF; CDR3 DNA: TGTGCCAGCAGCCCAACGACTGGACAGCGCGGCGAGCAGTACTTC; V gene: TRBV7-2; J gene: TRBJ2-7; D gene: NA; clone size: NA
CDR3 protein: CAWSSRRGGYGYSNQPQHF; CDR3 DNA: TGTGCCTGGAGTTCCCGTCGCGGGGGCTATGGCTATAGCAATCAGCCCCAGCATTTT; V gene: TRBV30; J gene: TRBJ1-5; D gene: NA; clone size: NA
CDR3 protein: CASSFGLQGAGYGYTF; CDR3 DNA: TGTGCCAGCAGCTTTGGGCTTCAGGGGGCAGGCTATGGCTACACCTTC; V gene: TRBV5-4; J gene: TRBJ1-2; D gene: TRBD1; clone size: NA
CDR3 protein: CAWRVPGLAAGNTQYF; CDR3 DNA: TGTGCCTGGAGAGTCCCGGGACTAGCGGCTGGAAATACGCAGTATTTT; V gene: TRBV30; J gene: TRBJ2-3; D gene: TRBD2; clone size: NA
CDR3 protein: CAWSVGQGVQETQYF; CDR3 DNA: TGTGCCTGGAGTGTGGGACAGGGGGTTCAAGAGACCCAGTACTTC; V gene: TRBV30; J gene: TRBJ2-5; D gene: TRBD1; clone size: NA
CDR3 protein: CASSLTPLAGNEQFF; CDR3 DNA: TGTGCCAGCAGCTTAACTCCTTTAGCGGGCAATGAGCAGTTCTTC; V gene: TRBV7-3; J gene: TRBJ2-1; D gene: TRBD2; clone size: NA
CDR3 protein: CASSQGTGLVDRSYEQYF; CDR3 DNA: TGTGCCAGCAGCCAAGGGACAGGGTTGGTAGATCGGTCCTACGAGCAGTACTTC; V gene: TRBV14; J gene: TRBJ2-7; D gene: TRBD1; clone size: NA
CDR3 protein: CAISESEGGFQETQYF; CDR3 DNA: TGTGCCATCAGTGAGTCCGAAGGGGGTTTTCAAGAGACCCAGTACTTC; V gene: TRBV10-3; J gene: TRBJ2-5; D gene: NA; clone size: NA
CDR3 protein: CASRGGGTYNEQFF; CDR3 DNA: TGTGCCAGCCGAGGCGGGGGGACGTACAATGAGCAGTTCTTC; V gene: TRBV7-2; J gene: TRBJ2-1; D gene: TRBD2; clone size: NA
CDR3 protein: CAWRQVNMNTEAFF; CDR3 DNA: TGTGCCTGGAGGCAGGTAAACATGAACACTGAAGCTTTCTTT; V gene: TRBV30; J gene: TRBJ1-1; D gene: NA; clone size: NA
CDR3 protein: CASSDAGSGNTIYF; CDR3 DNA: TGTGCCAGCAGCGACGCGGGCTCTGGAAACACCATATATTTT; V gene: TRBV6-1; J gene: TRBJ1-3; D gene: NA; clone size: once